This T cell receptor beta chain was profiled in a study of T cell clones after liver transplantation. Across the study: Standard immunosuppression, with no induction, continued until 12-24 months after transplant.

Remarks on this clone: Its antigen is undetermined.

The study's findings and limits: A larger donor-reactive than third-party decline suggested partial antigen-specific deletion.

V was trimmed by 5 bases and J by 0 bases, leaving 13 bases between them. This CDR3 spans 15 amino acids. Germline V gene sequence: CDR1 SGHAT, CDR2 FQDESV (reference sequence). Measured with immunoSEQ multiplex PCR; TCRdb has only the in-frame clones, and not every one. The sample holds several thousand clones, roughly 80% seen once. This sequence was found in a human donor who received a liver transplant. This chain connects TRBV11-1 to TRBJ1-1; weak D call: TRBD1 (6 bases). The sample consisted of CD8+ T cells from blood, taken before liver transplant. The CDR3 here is CASSPKTGLNTEAFF. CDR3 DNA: TGTGCCAGCAGCCCTAAGACAGGACTGAACACTGAAGCTTTCTTT.